This passage covers 18 T cell receptor beta chains from one sample sequenced in a study of T-cell reconstitution after alpha-beta-depleted transplantation in children. For TCRbeta, the library was prepared with unique molecular identifiers. TCRdb independently ran MiXCR on the PCR reads; one entry per CDR3 protein. Among fewer than 1 million distinct CDR3 sequences listed, 15% to 20% were seen once. Source: PBMCs, mostly from graft donor cells, taken 360 days after TCRalphabeta/CD19-depleted stem cell transplant. Every receptor here comes from a male patient aged 10 to 17 who had a stem cell transplant for acute lymphoblastic leukemia, so the T cells may come from the graft donor.

The chain is built from TRBV7-9 and TRBJ2-1; 12 bases are a match to TRBD2. Trimming cost V 5 bases and J 9 bases; bases outside gene matches: 14. There are 17 residues in the CDR3. The germline gives CDR1 SEHNR, CDR2 FQNEAQ (reference sequence). The chain's CDR3 is CASSKGALAGGPGEQFF. The CDR3 coding sequence is TGTGCCAGCAGCAAAGGCGCCCTAGCGGGAGGGCCGGGTGAGCAGTTCTTC.

This clonotype was counted a few times. CDR3 in amino acids: CASRGGPGLGAYEQYF. CDR3 sequence (DNA): TGCGCCAGCAGAGGGGGGCCAGGGCTGGGGGCCTACGAGCAGTACTTC. The chain has TRBV10-2 and TRBJ2-7; possibly TRBD1 or TRBD2 for D (6 bases each). Deletions cut 6 bases from V and 2 bases from J, with 20 bases between. Germline lookup yields CDR1 WSHSY and CDR2 SAAADI. The CDR3 consists of 16 residues.

The chain uses TRBV4-1 and TRBJ2-7, with 7 bases lining up with TRBD2. The germline gives CDR1 MGHRA, CDR2 YSYEKL. The CDR3 has 16 amino acids. Unmatched junction bases numbered 9, after V lost 3 bases and J lost 1 base. DNA of the CDR3: TGCGCCAGCAGCCATTATTCACTAGCGCCATCCTACGAGCAGTACTTC. It yields the protein CASSHYSLAPSYEQYF.

This clonotype was counted between two and nine times. The J gene is TRBJ1-2, the V gene TRBV7-8; D is perhaps TRBD1 (5 bases). The germline gives CDR1 SGHVS, CDR2 FQNEAQ. Trimming cost V 5 bases and J 2 bases, with 12 bases left between them. The CDR3 covers 14 residues. CDR3 sequence reads: CASSLFSGNYGYTF. In DNA, the CDR3 is TGTGCCAGCAGCCTATTTTCAGGGAACTATGGCTACACCTTC.

The table lists this clonotype with a few counts. The CDR3 DNA reads as TGCGCCAGCAGCTTGGCCTCGACTAGCATCCCAGATACGCAGTATTTT. Amino acids: CASSLASTSIPDTQYF. The chain combines TRBV5-1 with TRBJ2-3, with 7 bases identical to TRBD2. CDR1 SGHRS and CDR2 YFSETQ come from the germline V gene. J lost 4 bases, V lost 0 bases, and 8 bases had no gene match. This CDR3 region has 16 residues.

The chain is built from TRBV11-2 and TRBJ2-1; 13 bases are a match to TRBD2. This CDR3 comprises 18 residues. V lost 5 bases and J lost 8; bases outside the gene matches: 15. The germline gives CDR1 SGHAT, CDR2 FQNNGV. The CDR3: CASSLGLAGASRVDEQFF. Written as DNA, the CDR3 is TGTGCCAGCAGCCTCGGACTAGCGGGAGCCTCGCGGGTGGATGAGCAGTTCTTC. The variable domain in full, with the rest retrieved from reference TRBV11-2 and TRBJ2-1, is EAGVAQSPRYKIIEKRQSVAFWCNPISGHATLYWYQQILGQGPKLLIQFQNNGVVDDSQLPKDRFSAERLKGVDSTLKIQPAKLEDSAVYLCASSLGLAGASRVDEQFFGPGTRLTVL.

The chain joins TRBV11-2 to TRBJ2-7; no reliable D call. Germline lookup yields CDR1 SGHAT and CDR2 FQNNGV. The V gene lost 3 bases and the J gene lost 7 bases, with 16 bases spanning the gap. The CDR3 has 14 amino acids. The CDR3 is CASSFPQYRGEQYF. The CDR3 DNA reads TGTGCCAGCAGCTTTCCTCAGTATCGTGGAGAGCAGTACTTC.

This clonotype was seen only a few times. The CDR3 protein is CASSQDHYGLGTDTQYF. The CDR3 DNA follows: TGCGCCAGCAGCCAAGATCACTACGGACTGGGGACAGATACGCAGTATTTT. This chain uses TRBV4-1 with TRBJ2-3; D is possibly TRBD2 (5 bases). Germline-derived CDR1 and CDR2 are MGHRA and YSYEKL. V was clipped by 0 bases and J by 3 bases, with 16 bases between them. This CDR3 has 17 residues.

In this sample, this clonotype turned up a few times. V gene TRBV6-5 combines with J gene TRBJ2-7; tentative D call: TRBD1 (6 bases). V shed 2 bases and J shed 2 bases, with 13 bases lying between them. The CDR3 length is 15 residues. CDR1 is MNHEY and CDR2 is SVGAGI in the germline V gene. For the CDR3, the DNA is TGTGCCAGCAGTTACCCTACAGGGTCGGCCTACGAGCAGTACTTC. This sequence encodes CASSYPTGSAYEQYF.

The CDR3 reads CSARGTSGSHNEQFF. The CDR3 nucleotides are TGCAGTGCTAGAGGGACTAGCGGGAGTCATAATGAGCAGTTCTTC. The chain carries TRBV20-1 and TRBJ2-1; 13 nucleotides match TRBD2. The CDR3 has 15 residues. Germline V CDR1 and CDR2: DFQATT, SNEGSKA (reference sequence). V lost 1 base to trimming and J lost 7 bases; unmatched junction nucleotides: 4.

In this sample, this clonotype turned up a few times. This chain uses TRBV30 with TRBJ2-7; D is uncertain. The CDR3 extends over 11 amino acids. CDR1 and CDR2 (germline): GTSNPN, SVGIG (reference sequence). Trimming shortened V by 5 bases and J by 1 base, and 6 bases separated the two germline ends. The CDR3 spells CAWSDSYEQYF. CDR3 in DNA: TGTGCCTGGTCGGATTCCTACGAGCAGTACTTC.

The chain employs TRBV7-9 and TRBJ2-5, with no clear D. The CDR3 totals 14 residues. The ends were cut back, 4 bases at V and 0 bases at J, with 9 bases in the middle. Germline CDR1 is SEHNR and CDR2 is FQNEAQ (reference sequence). The CDR3 here is CASSSTWYQETQYF. The CDR3 nucleotides read TGTGCCAGCAGCTCAACCTGGTACCAAGAGACCCAGTACTTC.

The chain is built from TRBV5-1 and TRBJ1-1; 8 bases fit TRBD1. The CDR3 spans 13 residues. CDR1 and CDR2 from the germline V gene are SGHRS and YFSETQ. J was trimmed by 10 bases and V by 0 bases; bases with no gene match: 5. CDR3 sequence (DNA): TGCGCCAGCAGCTTGGCCCAACAGGGGGGAGCTTTCTTT. Translating it yields CASSLAQQGGAFF.

The DNA for the CDR3 is TGTGCCAGCAGCTTAGACTTGGTGGGTGAAAAACTGTTTTTT. As protein: CASSLDLVGEKLFF. The chain couples TRBV11-2 to TRBJ1-4; D unresolved. The CDR3 is 14 residues long. Trimming removed 0 bases from V and 7 bases from J, with 9 bases in between. Germline assignment: CDR1 SGHAT and CDR2 FQNNGV. Full variable domain (missing parts from reference TRBV11-2 and TRBJ1-4): EAGVAQSPRYKIIEKRQSVAFWCNPISGHATLYWYQQILGQGPKLLIQFQNNGVVDDSQLPKDRFSAERLKGVDSTLKIQPAKLEDSAVYLCASSLDLVGEKLFFGSGTQLSVL.

The table lists this clonotype with a few counts. V gene TRBV12-3 or TRBV12-4 combines with J gene TRBJ2-2, with TRBD2 identical over 8 bases. V gave up 8 bases and J gave up 0 bases; unmatched junction bases: 2. The CDR3 runs to 14 residues. The CDR3 loop is CASASGSNTGELFF. The DNA for the CDR3 is TGTGCCAGCGCTAGCGGGTCGAACACCGGGGAGCTGTTTTTT.

The rearrangement uses TRBV18 and TRBJ2-1, with no clear D. Trimming took off 0 bases at V and 9 bases at J, with 12 bases between the two ends. CDR1 and CDR2 (germline): KGHSH, LQKENI. This CDR3 has 14 amino acids. CDR3 bases: TGTGCCAGCTCACCACCGCTCCAGTCTCCTGAGCAGTTCTTC. Its translation is CASSPPLQSPEQFF.

In this sample, this clonotype turned up a few times. This chain links TRBV7-8 with TRBJ1-1; D may be TRBD1 (6 bases). The length of the CDR3 is 14 residues. Germline CDR1 reads SGHVS; CDR2 reads FQNEAQ. The ends were cut back, 5 bases at V and 4 bases at J, with 14 bases in the middle. The CDR3 DNA reads TGTGCCAGCAGCACGTACAGGGCGCCCACTGAAGCTTTCTTT. It encodes CASSTYRAPTEAFF.

The chain uses TRBV5-1 and TRBJ2-6; 8 nucleotides match TRBD2. The CDR3 is made up of 17 amino acids. The V gene's germline CDR1 is SGHRS and CDR2 YFSETQ. Unmatched junction bases numbered 4, after V lost 2 bases and J lost 0 bases. The CDR3 spells CASSFLAGFSGANVLTF. Here the CDR3 DNA reads TGCGCCAGCAGCTTTCTAGCGGGTTTCTCTGGGGCCAACGTCCTGACTTTC.